The 5 T cell receptor beta chains given below trace back to one sample, sequenced in a study of blood T cells in healthy people across ages (dated by TCRdb to about 2015). Library prep was done by 5' RACE. The run used an Illumina HiSeq 2500. The second PCR ran for roughly 7 to 12 cycles and used a J-beta primer mix along with a sample-barcoded 5' primer. TCRdb reran the public reads through fastp at Q25 and MiXCR, keeping productive beta chains. For every CDR3 protein sequence, its rows merge into one entry that carries the most common genes and DNA. The table for this sample lists over 950,000 distinct CDR3 sequences; just over 50% of them were counted only once. The ten largest make up 20% to 25% of the sample. The specimen sequenced was blood. The source of these receptors is a woman aged 55-75 years in good health.

The V and J genes are TRBV28 and TRBJ1-2; TRBD1 aligns across 7 bases. This CDR3 contains 14 residues. Trimming removed 2 bases from V and 4 bases from J; junction bases left unmatched: 4. The germline V gene encodes CDR1 MDHEN and CDR2 SYDVKM. In DNA form, the CDR3 reads TGTGCCAGCAGTTTAACAGGGGCGGGCTATGGCTACACCTTC. Amino acid sequence: CASSLTGAGYGYTF.

This clonotype was picked up one time. CDR3 DNA sequence: TGCAGTGCCCACGGACAGGTCAATCAGCCCCAGCATTTT. It codes for CSAHGQVNQPQHF. The chain recombines TRBV20-1 with TRBJ1-5; TRBD1 matches 7 bases. This CDR3 is 13 amino acids long. Germline V lookup: CDR1 DFQATT, CDR2 SNEGSKA (reference sequence). V was pared by 6 bases and J by 3 bases, with 5 bases of the junction left unmatched.

This chain connects TRBV6-5 to TRBJ2-2; TRBD2 aligns across 8 bases. V was pared by 2 bases and J by 5 bases, with 7 bases of the junction left unmatched. CDR3 length equals 16 residues. Germline V gives CDR1 MNHEY, CDR2 SVGAGI. Here the CDR3 DNA reads TGTGCCAGCAGTTACGGCGTACTAGCGGTAACCGGGGAGCTGTTTTTT. Its protein is CASSYGVLAVTGELFF.

This clonotype was detected once. This sequence joins TRBV27 and TRBJ2-1; TRBD1 might be the D (6 bases). The germline CDR1 and CDR2 sequences are MNHEY and SMNVEV (reference sequence). V lost 5 bases, J lost 0 bases, and 14 bases lay in between. This CDR3 spans 16 amino acids. CDR3 in amino acids: CASSTRQASSYNEQFF. The CDR3 DNA is TGTGCCAGCAGTACTCGACAGGCTAGCTCCTACAATGAGCAGTTCTTC.

The gene calls are TRBV29-1 and TRBJ2-7, with D unclear. This CDR3 has 12 residues. Germline V CDR1 and CDR2: SQVTM, ANQGSEA. V lost 7 bases to trimming and J lost 2 bases, with 12 bases between them. The CDR3 nucleotides read TGCAGCGCCCGGATAGGAGCCTACGAGCAGTACTTC. It codes for CSARIGAYEQYF.